This T cell receptor beta chain originates from a study of CD8 T cells in Susac syndrome. The RNA, about 0.5 to 1 ug, was put through reverse transcription using random hexamers. TCRdb ran MiXCR on the immunoSEQ multiplex PCR reads and lists one entry per CDR3 protein. Seen here are 40,000 to 60,000 distinct CDR3 sequences, 90% to 95% observed once, and the top ten hold around 0.55%. The CDR3 has 14 amino acids. Germline V gene sequence: CDR1 SGDLS, CDR2 YYNGEE. Germline trimming cut 4 bases from V and 4 bases from J; bases unmatched to any gene: 6. Sequencing targeted TCR beta in blood CD8+ and CD4+ T cells. It was negative isolation that provided the CD8+ and CD4+ T cells, whereas TEMRA cells were enriched by FACS.

The origin of this receptor is a human donor with multiple sclerosis. The sequenced sample was CD8+ T cells from PBMCs. This chain uses TRBV9 with TRBJ2-3; 7 bases match TRBD2. CDR3 protein: CASSPGGGPDTQYF. The CDR3 nucleotides are TGTGCCAGCAGCCCCGGGGGAGGGCCAGATACGCAGTATTTT.